The present T cell receptor (beta chain) was sequenced within a study of shared clonotypes between healthy human individuals. Whole-study context: Three plates each covered CD4 naive and memory; CD8 naive two, CD8 memory one.

Points from the study as a whole: Non-shared clonotypes had lower generation probabilities than clonotypes shared by all four sorted-subset donors.

Concerning this clone itself: Its antigen remains unidentified.

The length of the CDR3 is 14 residues. Germline V gene lookup returns CDR1 KGHSH and CDR2 LQKENI. The trim removed 2 bases at V and 2 bases at J, leaving 1 base unmatched. Original methodology: ImmunoSEQ output lacked quality scores and full-length reads, limiting matched filtering. Profiling relied on immunoSEQ multiplex PCR, and the TCRdb table lists in-frame clones only, not all of them. That table furnishes V, J and clone size, whereas the DNA furnished D and trimming. The sample has some 240,000 clones; approximately 65% are singletons. The TCR originated in a man aged 25 to 45 in good health. The sequenced material came from memory CD4+ T cells sorted from blood. Regarding subset: CD45RA-negative fraction. The rearrangement uses TRBV18 and TRBJ1-2; 8 bases match TRBD1. This CDR3 is CASSPGQGNYGYTF. The CDR3 DNA sequence: TGTGCCAGCTCACCAGGACAGGGAAACTATGGCTACACCTTC.